This entry features one T cell receptor beta chain sequence. Everyone who donated was a Caucasian adult who lived in Nashville, Tennessee. Each cell subset's genomic DNA was divided evenly among several immunoSEQ plates. Data came from immunoSEQ multiplex PCR; TCRdb stores just in-frame clones and leaves some out. The table records approximately 2,000,000 clones, just under 95% of them present only once. Losses at the gene ends were 0 bases for V and 2 bases for J; bases not matched to a gene: 6. Germline V lookup: CDR1 SGHRS, CDR2 YFSETQ. There are 17 residues in the CDR3. This record belongs to a study of shared clonotypes between healthy human individuals.

The gene calls are TRBV5-1 and TRBJ2-7, with TRBD1 identical over 12 bases. Material for sequencing was naive CD4+ T cells from PBMCs. This sample's subset: CD45RA+ positively selected. The TCR comes from a man younger than 35 in good health. Some clones in this sample may be carry-over from other donors' samples. The CDR3 sequence is CASSLGDRGRLTYEQYF. As DNA, the CDR3 is TGCGCCAGCAGCTTGGGGGACAGGGGGCGCTTGACCTACGAGCAGTACTTC. The whole variable domain, filled in from reference TRBV5-1 and TRBJ2-7, reads KAGVTQTPRYLIKTRGQQVTLSCSPISGHRSVSWYQQTPGQGLQFLFEYFSETQRNKGNFPGRFSGRQFSNSRSEMNVSTLELGDSALYLCASSLGDRGRLTYEQYFGPGTRLTVT.